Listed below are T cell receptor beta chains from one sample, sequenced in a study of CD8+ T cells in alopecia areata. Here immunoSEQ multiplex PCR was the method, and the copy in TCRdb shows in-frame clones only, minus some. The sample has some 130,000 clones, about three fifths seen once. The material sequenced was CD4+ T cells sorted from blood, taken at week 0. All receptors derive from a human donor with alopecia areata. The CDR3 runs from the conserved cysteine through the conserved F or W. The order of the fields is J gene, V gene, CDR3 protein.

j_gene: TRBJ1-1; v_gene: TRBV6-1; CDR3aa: CASSEAAGFGARGTEAFF
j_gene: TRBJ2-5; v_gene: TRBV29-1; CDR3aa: CSVGLLAGGRETQYF
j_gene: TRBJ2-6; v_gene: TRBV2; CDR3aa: CASKPSSGANVLTF
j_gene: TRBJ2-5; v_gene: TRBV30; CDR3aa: CAWRLAGAGETQYF
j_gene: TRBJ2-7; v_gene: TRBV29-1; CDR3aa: CSVELSIGDEQYF
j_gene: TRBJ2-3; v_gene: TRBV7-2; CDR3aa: CASGLAFRDTQYF
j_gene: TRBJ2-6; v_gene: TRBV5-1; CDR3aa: CASSVDRTPGANVLTF
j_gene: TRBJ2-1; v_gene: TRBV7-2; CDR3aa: CASSLVGGSYNEQFF
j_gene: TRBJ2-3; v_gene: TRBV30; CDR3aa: CAWSGGSSADTQYF
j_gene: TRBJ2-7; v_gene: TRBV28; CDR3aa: CASSLPIGGRYEQYF
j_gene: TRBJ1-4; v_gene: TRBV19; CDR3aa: CASSSGGPNEKLFF
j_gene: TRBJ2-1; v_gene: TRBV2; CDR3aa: CASSEYNEQFF
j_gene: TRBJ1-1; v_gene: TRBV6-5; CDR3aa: CASRAGTEAFF
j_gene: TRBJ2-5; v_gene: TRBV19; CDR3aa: CASGEGPRVTQYF
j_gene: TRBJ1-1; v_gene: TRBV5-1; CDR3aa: CASSSTPGQGDTEAFF
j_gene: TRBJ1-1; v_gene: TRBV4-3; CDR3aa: CASSQEQGTEAFF
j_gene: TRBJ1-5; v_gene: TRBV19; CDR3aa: CASQDSNQPQHF
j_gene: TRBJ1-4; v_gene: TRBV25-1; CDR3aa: CASSPPGGSTEKLFF
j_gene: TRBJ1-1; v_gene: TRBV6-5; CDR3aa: CAVHRDRGRAFF
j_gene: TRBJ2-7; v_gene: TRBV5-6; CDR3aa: CASRREGQALEQYF
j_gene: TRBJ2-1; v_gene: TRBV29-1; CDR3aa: CSVGPGTGRVTEQFF
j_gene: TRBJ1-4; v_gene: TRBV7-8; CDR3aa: CASSPGTSNEKLFF
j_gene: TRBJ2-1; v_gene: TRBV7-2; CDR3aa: CASSLLGANNEQFF
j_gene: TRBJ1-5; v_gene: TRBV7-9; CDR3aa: CASSSALNQPQHF
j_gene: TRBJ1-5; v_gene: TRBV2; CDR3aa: CASSEGQGNQPQHF
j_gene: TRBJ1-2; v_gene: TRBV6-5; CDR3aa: CASSSPRTVLGYTF
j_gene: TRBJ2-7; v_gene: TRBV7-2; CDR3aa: CASSPSGTSYEQYF
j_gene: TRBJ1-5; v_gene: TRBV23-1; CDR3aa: CASSQSHIFRNQPQHF
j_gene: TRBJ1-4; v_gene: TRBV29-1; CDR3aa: CSVGAFNEKLFF
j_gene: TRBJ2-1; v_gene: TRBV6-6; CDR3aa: CASSYSISHRGNEQFF
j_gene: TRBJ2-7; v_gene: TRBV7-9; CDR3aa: CASSGIPGLETYEQYF
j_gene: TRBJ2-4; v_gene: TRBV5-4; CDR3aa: CASSTVAQNIQYF
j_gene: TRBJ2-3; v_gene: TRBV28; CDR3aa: CASSLTSGGANPSTDTQYF
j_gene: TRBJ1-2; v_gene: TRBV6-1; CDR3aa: CASKQTNYGYTF
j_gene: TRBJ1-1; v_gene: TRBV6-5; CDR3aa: CASMFLGEAFF
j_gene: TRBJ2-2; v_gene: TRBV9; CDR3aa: CASSVGPTGELFF
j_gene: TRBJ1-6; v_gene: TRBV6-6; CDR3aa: CASSSTGRNSPLHF
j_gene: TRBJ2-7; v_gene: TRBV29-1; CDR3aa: CSARGQTTAEQYF
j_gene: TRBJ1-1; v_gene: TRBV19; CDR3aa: CASSTLGQGTTEAFF
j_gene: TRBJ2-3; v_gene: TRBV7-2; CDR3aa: CASSLVGTDTQYF
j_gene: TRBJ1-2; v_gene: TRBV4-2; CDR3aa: CASTSTYGYTF
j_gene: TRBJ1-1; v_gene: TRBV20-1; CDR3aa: CSARIRGTFF
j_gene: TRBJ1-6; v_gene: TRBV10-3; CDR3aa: CAISQDLVNSPLHF